The 28 T cell receptor beta chains presented below share a single source sample, sequenced in a study of shared clonotypes between healthy human individuals. The table came from immunoSEQ multiplex PCR; TCRdb's copy has only in-frame clones and leaves some out. Among more than 850,000 clones listed, 78% were seen once. Sequencing used memory CD4+ T cells from PBMCs. Subset in this sample: CD45RA-negative fraction. All receptors derive from a young man in good health. Some clones in this sample may be carry-over from other donors' samples.

The chain is built from TRBV28 and TRBJ2-2; D unclear. V was trimmed by 2 bases and J by 4 bases, leaving 14 bases between them. This CDR3 comprises 16 residues. Germline V gene data show CDR1 as MDHEN and CDR2 as SYDVKM. The CDR3 region is CASSLASRPGTGELFF. The CDR3 DNA reads as TGTGCCAGCAGTTTAGCCTCTCGCCCGGGCACCGGGGAGCTGTTTTTT.

V and J are TRBV7-6 and TRBJ2-1, with TRBD2 identical over 12 bases. Losses at the gene ends were 5 bases for V and 8 bases for J; bases not matched to a gene: 7. CDR3 length: 15 amino acids. Germline V lookup: CDR1 SGHVS, CDR2 FNYEAQ. CDR3 residues: CASSRLAGARDEQFF. The CDR3 DNA follows: TGTGCCAGCAGCCGACTAGCGGGAGCCAGGGATGAGCAGTTCTTC.

The V and J genes are TRBV9 and TRBJ2-5; either TRBD1 or TRBD2 may supply D (6 bases each). V shed 0 bases and J shed 7 bases, with 13 bases lying between them. Germline loops: CDR1 SGDLS, CDR2 YYNGEE. The CDR3 length is 14 residues. The CDR3 loop reads CASSVGGAAGTQYF. In DNA form, the CDR3 reads TGTGCCAGCAGCGTAGGGGGGGCAGCCGGGACCCAGTACTTC.

This clone was seen only once. Other nucleotide sequences in the sample specify the same CDR3. V usage is TRBV28 and J usage is TRBJ2-1, with 7 bases matching TRBD2. The CDR3 is 15 residues long. Germline-derived CDR1 and CDR2 are MDHEN and SYDVKM. After removal of 3 bases from V and 0 bases from J, the junction contained 2 bases not matched to a gene. The CDR3, as DNA: TGTGCCAGCAGTTTTGGCGGGAGCTCCTACAATGAGCAGTTCTTC. This gives the protein CASSFGGSSYNEQFF.

The V and J genes are TRBV10-3 and TRBJ1-5; D unclear. This CDR3 comprises 15 residues. Germline V gene lookup returns CDR1 ENHRY and CDR2 SYGVKD. V dropped 0 bases and J dropped 4 bases, with 10 bases sitting between them. CDR3 amino acids: CAISESVGRNQPQHF. CDR3 DNA sequence: TGTGCCATCAGTGAGTCGGTGGGGAGGAATCAGCCCCAGCATTTT.

This clone was seen more than once but under ten times. This rearrangement joins TRBV15 to TRBJ2-3; D gene unclear. This CDR3 is 14 amino acids long. CDR1 is LNHNV and CDR2 is YYDKDF in the germline V gene (reference sequence). V was cut by 5 bases and J by 10 bases, with 19 bases left in between. The CDR3 is CATSPRDARGPQYF. The CDR3 DNA reads as TGTGCCACCAGCCCCCGAGATGCCCGTGGTCCGCAGTATTTT.

About this clone: Other DNA sequences in the same sample also yield this CDR3. The V call is TRBV19, the J call TRBJ2-5, with D possibly TRBD1 on 5 matching bases. This CDR3 is 14 amino acids long. Germline lookup yields CDR1 LNHDA and CDR2 SQIVND (reference sequence). Trimming took off 3 bases at V and 1 base at J, with 9 bases between the two ends. In DNA, the CDR3 is TGTGCCAGTAGTATCGGACAACCCCAAGAGACCCAGTACTTC. This gives the protein CASSIGQPQETQYF.

The chain employs TRBV28 and TRBJ1-2; no clear D. V lost 5 bases, J lost 2 bases, and 6 bases lay in between. The CDR3 sequence is 12 residues long. Per the germline V gene, CDR1 is MDHEN and CDR2 is SYDVKM. The CDR3 DNA sequence: TGTGCCAGCAGTCCCGGGAACTATGGCTACACCTTC. This sequence encodes CASSPGNYGYTF.

Details on this clone: The sample contains more than one DNA sequence encoding this CDR3. This chain links TRBV18 with TRBJ1-5, with D perhaps matching TRBD1 (6 bases). Germline V lookup: CDR1 KGHSH, CDR2 LQKENI. V dropped 3 bases and J dropped 4 bases, with 7 bases sitting between them. CDR3 length: 13 amino acids. CDR3 coding DNA: TGTGCCAGCTCACCTACAGGGAATCAGCCCCAGCATTTT. Encoded protein: CASSPTGNQPQHF.

This clone occurred a few times. V gene TRBV27 combines with J gene TRBJ2-7; TRBD1 matches 7 bases. CDR3 length: 14 residues. CDR1 is MNHEY and CDR2 is SMNVEV in the germline V gene (reference sequence). The ends lost 2 bases at V and 3 bases at J; junction bases unmatched: 4. Here the CDR3 reads CASSLQGVDYEQYF. CDR3 DNA sequence: TGTGCCAGCAGTTTACAGGGGGTGGACTACGAGCAGTACTTC.

The V gene is TRBV21-1, the J gene TRBJ2-6; no DNA check was done on the table's D call, TRBD1. TRBV21-1 constitutes a pseudogene. CDR3 length: 21 residues. In nucleotides, the CDR3 is TGTGCCAGCAGCAAAAGAGCCTTTCCCGGGACACCCAGCTCTGGGGCCAACGTCCTGACTTTC. It translates to CASSKRAFPGTPSSGANVLTF.

The rearrangement links TRBV9 to TRBJ1-5; D not resolved. Germline V CDR1 and CDR2: SGDLS, YYNGEE. V lost 0 bases and J lost 7, with 11 bases in between. CDR3 length equals 14 residues. The CDR3 coding sequence is TGTGCCAGCAGCGTAGATGCGGGAATCCAGCCCCAGCATTTT. It specifies CASSVDAGIQPQHF.

The count of this clone is one. The chain employs TRBV2 and TRBJ2-2, with D perhaps matching TRBD2 (5 bases). The CDR3 sequence is 15 residues long. V lost 4 bases and J 4 bases, leaving 13 bases between the germline ends. Germline V gene data show CDR1 as SNHLY and CDR2 as FYNNEI. The CDR3 coding sequence is TGTGCCAGCAGTGTATCAGGAGGCGGCACCGGGGAGCTGTTTTTT. This sequence encodes CASSVSGGGTGELFF.

V gene TRBV30 combines with J gene TRBJ2-7, with D tentatively TRBD1 (5 bases). The CDR3 length is 13 residues. V lost 3 bases and J 4 bases, leaving 13 bases between the germline ends. Germline values: CDR1 GTSNPN, CDR2 SVGIG (reference sequence). CDR3 bases: TGTGCCTGGAGGCTTGGGGCAGCTTACGAGCAGTACTTC. This sequence encodes CAWRLGAAYEQYF.

V gene TRBV7-7 combines with J gene TRBJ2-7; 8 positions agree with TRBD2. J gave up 2 bases and V 5 bases, and 11 bases lay outside the gene matches. CDR1 and CDR2 from the germline V gene are SSHAT and FNYEAQ (reference sequence). The CDR3 covers 16 residues. For the CDR3, the DNA is TGTGCCAGCAGCCCCGGGGGGGCCTTGGGGGCCTACGAGCAGTACTTC. Protein sequence: CASSPGGALGAYEQYF.

The chain carries TRBV6-5 and TRBJ2-5, with 8 positions matching TRBD1. The CDR3 loop spans 15 amino acids. With 6 bases clipped from V and 0 bases from J, the junction kept 6 bases outside the gene matches. Per germline, CDR1 MNHEY and CDR2 SVGAGI. Here the CDR3 reads CASRPGQADQETQYF. DNA of the CDR3: TGTGCCAGCAGACCGGGACAGGCGGACCAAGAGACCCAGTACTTC.

This sequence joins TRBV7-3 and TRBJ2-1, with 10 nucleotides matching TRBD2. Germline trimming cut 5 bases from V and 6 bases from J; bases unmatched to any gene: 7. This CDR3 region has 15 residues. Germline CDR1 reads SGHTA; CDR2 reads FQGTGA. The CDR3 bases are TGTGCCAGCAGCCCCAGCGGGAGGGGGGTCAATGAGCAGTTCTTC. It translates to CASSPSGRGVNEQFF.

About this clone itself: Other DNA sequences within the sample encode an identical CDR3. This chain joins TRBV9 and TRBJ2-7; 13 positions agree with TRBD2. The trim removed 4 bases at V and 2 bases at J, leaving 3 bases unmatched. CDR1 SGDLS and CDR2 YYNGEE come from the germline V gene. CDR3 length: 15 amino acids. CDR3 nucleotide sequence: TGTGCCAGCAGCTCCGGGACTAGCGGGACCTACGAGCAGTACTTC. Translation gives CASSSGTSGTYEQYF.

This rearrangement joins TRBV2 to TRBJ1-1; 8 positions agree with TRBD1. Per germline, CDR1 SNHLY and CDR2 FYNNEI. The CDR3 has 12 amino acids. V shed 4 bases and J 8 bases; nucleotides not matched to a gene: 3. The CDR3 protein is CASSVGQGEAFF. DNA of the CDR3: TGTGCCAGCAGTGTAGGACAGGGCGAAGCTTTCTTT.

V and J are TRBV2 and TRBJ1-5, with unresolved D. The V end lost 4 bases, the J end lost 9 bases, and 10 bases lay between the germline ends. This CDR3 has 12 amino acids. Looked up from germline, CDR1 is SNHLY and CDR2 is FYNNEI. CDR3 protein: CASSGLGRPQHF. DNA for the CDR3: TGTGCCAGCAGTGGCTTGGGCAGGCCCCAGCATTTT. Drawing the rest from reference TRBV2 and TRBJ1-5, the complete variable domain is EPEVTQTPSHQVTQMGQEVILRCVPISNHLYFYWYRQILGQKVEFLVSFYNNEISEKSEIFDDQFSVERPDGSNFTLKIRSTKLEDSAMYFCASSGLGRPQHFGDGTRLSIL.

The chain recombines TRBV7-6 with TRBJ2-2; TRBD2 agrees at 10 bases. Trimming removed 5 bases from V and 7 bases from J; junction bases left unmatched: 7. Germline CDR1 is SGHVS and CDR2 is FNYEAQ. This CDR3 contains 15 residues. CDR3 protein: CASSHLAGVVGELFF. CDR3 nucleotide sequence: TGTGCCAGCAGCCACCTAGCGGGAGTGGTCGGGGAGCTGTTTTTT. Full variable domain (rest looked up from reference TRBV7-6 and TRBJ2-2): GAGVSQSPRYKVTKRGQDVALRCDPISGHVSLYWYRQALGQGPEFLTYFNYEAQQDKSGLPNDRFSAERPEGSISTLTIQRTEQRDSAMYRCASSHLAGVVGELFFGEGSRLTVL.

V usage is TRBV18 and J usage is TRBJ2-1; TRBD2 matches at 14 bases. This CDR3 region has 15 residues. V lost 2 bases to trimming and J lost 9 bases; unmatched junction nucleotides: 3. CDR1 KGHSH and CDR2 LQKENI come from the germline V gene. The CDR3 loop reads CASSPMTSGRGEQFF. In DNA form, the CDR3 reads TGTGCCAGCTCACCAATGACTAGCGGGAGGGGTGAGCAGTTCTTC.

The chain employs TRBV18 and TRBJ1-3; D might be TRBD1 (6 bases). The V and J ends lost 4 bases and 1 base respectively, with 14 bases between them. The CDR3 is made up of 16 amino acids. Germline-derived CDR1 and CDR2 are KGHSH and LQKENI. This CDR3 is CASSRQGQNSGNTIYF. Written as DNA, the CDR3 is TGTGCCAGCTCACGACAAGGACAGAATTCTGGAAACACCATATATTTT.

J is TRBJ2-3 and V is TRBV11-2; the match to TRBD1 covers 7 bases. CDR1 is SGHAT and CDR2 is FQNNGV in the germline V gene. This CDR3 contains 14 residues. After removal of 5 bases from V and 6 bases from J, the junction contained 8 bases not matched to a gene. The CDR3 DNA sequence: TGTGCCAGCAGCGCTAGGGGGCCGGGGGATACGCAGTATTTT. Protein sequence: CASSARGPGDTQYF.

This chain uses TRBV7-3 with TRBJ2-3; D is uncertain. Looked up from germline, CDR1 is SGHTA and CDR2 is FQGTGA. The CDR3 runs 14 residues. Trimming removed 0 bases at V and 0 bases at J, with 4 bases between. CDR3 protein: CASSLTGSTDTQYF. CDR3 bases: TGTGCCAGCAGCTTAACCGGTAGCACAGATACGCAGTATTTT.

V and J are TRBV5-1 and TRBJ2-5; possible D gene TRBD2, 6 bases. This CDR3 is built from 14 residues. Between the trimmed V and J ends, which lost 2 bases and 4 bases, there was a span of 12 bases. Germline lookup yields CDR1 SGHRS and CDR2 YFSETQ. Here the CDR3 DNA reads TGCGCCAGCAGCTTCGGAGGGCCGAGAGAGACCCAGTACTTC. It is translated as CASSFGGPRETQYF.

In its sample, this clone was seen a few times. V usage is TRBV30 and J usage is TRBJ1-1; D perhaps matches TRBD1 (5 bases). V lost 3 bases, J lost 3 bases, and 8 bases lay in between. The CDR3 is 12 residues long. From germline, CDR1 is GTSNPN and CDR2 SVGIG (reference sequence). CDR3 coding DNA: TGTGCCTGGAGGCAGGGAGACACTGAAGCTTTCTTT. Its protein product is CAWRQGDTEAFF.

This sequence joins TRBV10-1 and TRBJ1-5; 8 bases match TRBD1. V was clipped by 11 bases and J by 3 bases; unmatched bases: 12. CDR3 length: 15 residues. Germline assignment: CDR1 WNHNN and CDR2 SYGVQD (reference sequence). In DNA form, the CDR3 reads TGCGCCGGAACCGTAAAGGGACAGGACAATCAGCCCCAGCATTTT. Its translation: CAGTVKGQDNQPQHF.